The 29 T cell receptor beta chains below were found in one sample sequenced in a study of CD8 T cells in Susac syndrome (dated 2019 in TCRdb). The receptor library was made with the immunoSEQ multiplex PCR assay. RNA was extracted using the RNeasy kit, and roughly 0.5 to 1 ug of the RNA was reverse transcribed with random hexamers. TCRdb itself trimmed the public reads at Q25 with fastp, ran MiXCR and retained productive beta chains. Rows are unified per CDR3 protein, each entry keeping the most common DNA and genes. The sample profile shows 400,000 to 550,000 distinct CDR3 sequences; more than 70% of them were found once. Of the sample, approximately 0.11% is held by the ten largest clones. The sequenced material came from CD8+ T cells from PBMCs. These receptors were taken from a human donor with multiple sclerosis.

The gene calls are TRBV21-1 and TRBJ1-2. TRBV21-1 is an annotated pseudogene. The CDR3 is made up of 15 amino acids. The chain's CDR3 is CASSKARDWRYGYTF. DNA for the CDR3: TGTGCCAGCAGCAAAGCGCGGGACTGGAGATATGGCTACACCTTC.

The gene calls are TRBV9 and TRBJ1-3; no clear D. CDR3 size: 15 residues. From germline, CDR1 is SGDLS and CDR2 YYNGEE. Between the trimmed V and J ends, which lost 0 bases and 0 bases, there was a span of 7 bases. The CDR3 protein is CASSVDFSSGNTIYF. The CDR3 DNA is TGTGCCAGCAGCGTAGACTTCTCCTCTGGAAACACCATATATTTT. Combining the CDR3 with reference TRBV9 and TRBJ1-3 gives the whole variable domain DSGVTQTPKHLITATGQRVTLRCSPRSGDLSVYWYQQSLDQGLQFLIQYYNGEERAKGNILERFSAQQFPDLHSELNLSSLELGDSALYFCASSVDFSSGNTIYFGEGSWLTVV.

The chain recombines TRBV5-8 with TRBJ1-4, with D unresolved. CDR1 SGHTS and CDR2 YDEGEE come from the germline V gene. CDR3 length: 15 residues. Trimming took 4 bases from V and 5 from J, leaving 15 bases between them. The CDR3 reads CASSHKYLRNEKLFF. CDR3 in DNA: TGTGCCAGCAGCCACAAATACCTAAGAAATGAAAAACTGTTTTTT.

The chain combines TRBV6-1 with TRBJ1-5; a weak D match, TRBD1 (5 bases). The CDR3 contains 12 residues. Trimming shortened V by 7 bases and J by 7 bases, and 11 bases separated the two germline ends. From germline, CDR1 is MNHNS and CDR2 SASEGT. CDR3 bases: TGTGCCAGCACGGGAGAGGGGCAGCCCCAGCATTTT. It yields the protein CASTGEGQPQHF.

The chain links TRBV5-1 to TRBJ2-3; 8 nucleotides align to TRBD1. The V gene end was trimmed by 5 bases and the J gene end by 5 bases; junction bases not matched to a gene: 10. Per germline, CDR1 SGHRS and CDR2 YFSETQ. The CDR3 has 15 residues. CDR3 protein: CASRRFGQGIDTQYF. The CDR3 coding sequence is TGCGCCAGCAGAAGGTTTGGACAGGGAATAGATACGCAGTATTTT.

This chain links TRBV6-1 with TRBJ2-1; 10 bases fit TRBD1. This CDR3 is 20 amino acids long. CDR1 is MNHNS and CDR2 is SASEGT in the germline V gene. Trimming at V came to 6 bases and at J to 7 bases, leaving 24 bases not matched to a gene. CDR3 coding DNA: TGTGCCAGCAGGATGACCGGGACAGGGGACATAGCCCCCCTAGGGAATGAGCAGTTCTTC. As protein: CASRMTGTGDIAPLGNEQFF.

This clonotype was seen just once. The CDR3 reads CASSLSGQGAGYGYTF. CDR3 bases: TGTGCCAGCAGTTTATCGGGACAGGGGGCGGGCTATGGCTACACCTTC. The chain joins TRBV27 to TRBJ1-2, with 12 nucleotides matching TRBD1. Germline lookup yields CDR1 MNHEY and CDR2 SMNVEV (reference sequence). CDR3 length: 16 amino acids. J lost 4 bases, V lost 0 bases, and 3 bases had no gene match.

The V and J genes are TRBV4-1 and TRBJ2-7, with TRBD2 as a possible D gene (6 bases). The germline V and J ends were trimmed by 3 bases and 7 bases, with 19 bases remaining between them. The CDR3 is 15 amino acids. CDR1 MGHRA and CDR2 YSYEKL come from the germline V gene. CDR3 amino acids: CASSHIVRELGEQYF. The CDR3 coding sequence is TGCGCCAGCAGCCATATCGTTCGGGAGCTGGGGGAGCAGTACTTC.

The V call is TRBV20-1, the J call TRBJ1-5, with unresolved D. Trimming shortened V by 1 base and J by 5 bases, and 9 bases separated the two germline ends. The germline CDR1 and CDR2 sequences are DFQATT and SNEGSKA (reference sequence). The CDR3 covers 13 residues. The CDR3 sequence: CSARGSNDQPQHF. In DNA, the CDR3 is TGCAGTGCTAGAGGTAGTAATGATCAGCCCCAGCATTTT.

The CDR3 sequence: CASSLARAEGQETQYF. CDR3 nucleotide sequence: TGTGCCAGCAGTTTAGCGCGGGCAGAAGGCCAAGAGACCCAGTACTTC. This chain joins TRBV12-3 or TRBV12-4 and TRBJ2-5; D possibly corresponds to TRBD2 (5 bases). The CDR3 runs to 16 residues. Trimming cost V 0 bases and J 1 base, with 12 bases left between them.

The gene calls are TRBV30 and TRBJ2-3; 7 bases are a match to TRBD2. J was trimmed by 5 bases and V by 0 bases; bases with no gene match: 5. Germline V gene lookup returns CDR1 GTSNPN and CDR2 SVGIG (reference sequence). The CDR3 contains 14 residues. The CDR3 here is CAWSVGLIGDTQYF. CDR3 in DNA: TGTGCCTGGAGTGTGGGACTAATCGGAGATACGCAGTATTTT.

The chain employs TRBV5-1 and TRBJ1-1; D gene ambiguous. V lost 1 base and J lost 8, with 9 bases in between. Per germline, CDR1 SGHRS and CDR2 YFSETQ. The CDR3 runs 12 residues. CDR3 bases: TGCGCCAGCAGCTTGTTGGGAGCCGAAGCTTTCTTT. Amino acids: CASSLLGAEAFF.

This clonotype occurred once. The rearrangement joins TRBV29-1 to TRBJ2-5; 7 bases fit TRBD2. The junction had 7 bases not matched to a gene; V was cut back by 2 bases and J by 1 base. The CDR3 is made up of 15 amino acids. Germline V gene lookup returns CDR1 SQVTM and CDR2 ANQGSEA. CDR3 sequence: CSVELETSSQETQYF. CDR3 nucleotide sequence: TGCAGCGTTGAATTAGAGACTAGCAGCCAAGAGACCCAGTACTTC. Based on the CDR3 plus reference TRBV29-1 and TRBJ2-5, the full variable domain is SAVISQKPSRDICQRGTSLTIQCQVDSQVTMMFWYRQQPGQSLTLIATANQGSEATYESGFVIDKFPISRPNLTFSTLTVSNMSPEDSSIYLCSVELETSSQETQYFGPGTRLLVL.

The chain recombines TRBV6-1 with TRBJ2-7, with a tentative D call TRBD1 (5 bases). The CDR3 length is 14 residues. Deletions cut 1 base from V and 3 bases from J, with 10 bases between. Germline CDR1 MNHNS, CDR2 SASEGT. Here the CDR3 reads CASSEEGQYYEQYF. CDR3 bases: TGTGCCAGCAGTGAAGAGGGGCAGTACTACGAGCAGTACTTC.

This chain uses TRBV6-5 with TRBJ2-3; weak D call: TRBD2 (6 bases). The CDR3 contains 14 residues. Trimming shortened V by 1 base and J by 4 bases, and 9 bases separated the two germline ends. Per germline, CDR1 MNHEY and CDR2 SVGAGI. CDR3: CASSYFGGPDTQYF. The CDR3 DNA sequence: TGTGCCAGCAGTTACTTCGGAGGGCCAGATACGCAGTATTTT.

This clonotype was picked up a small number of times. The chain carries TRBV27 and TRBJ2-1, with 9 bases identical to TRBD1. Germline-derived CDR1 and CDR2 are MNHEY and SMNVEV (reference sequence). The CDR3 consists of 14 residues. The junction had 4 bases not matched to a gene; V was cut back by 5 bases and J by 5 bases. The CDR3 is CASSLGTGNNEQFF. CDR3 in DNA: TGTGCCAGCAGTCTGGGGACAGGGAACAATGAGCAGTTCTTC.

This clonotype was recorded only once. The J gene is TRBJ2-5, the V gene TRBV3-1; D may be TRBD2 (6 bases). Germline V gene sequence: CDR1 LGHDT, CDR2 YNNKEL (reference sequence). The V and J ends lost 7 bases and 2 bases respectively, with 20 bases between them. CDR3 length: 16 residues. The CDR3 DNA sequence: TGTGCCAGCACCCCGCACGGAGGGATTCGGCAAGAGACCCAGTACTTC. It specifies CASTPHGGIRQETQYF.

V usage is TRBV3-1 and J usage is TRBJ2-2; D possibly uses TRBD1 or TRBD2 (6 bases each). Trimming took 0 bases from V and 8 from J, leaving 16 bases between them. Germline values: CDR1 LGHDT, CDR2 YNNKEL (reference sequence). The CDR3 length is 16 residues. The CDR3 coding sequence is TGTGCCAGCAGCCAAGACTTGGAGGGGGGAGCGGGGGAGCTGTTTTTT. Its protein is CASSQDLEGGAGELFF.

Here the CDR3 DNA reads TGCGCCAGCAGCCAGGGACAGGGGGCCCCAGTAGAAGCTTTCTTT. It translates to CASSQGQGAPVEAFF. This chain connects TRBV5-1 to TRBJ1-1, with 12 bases identical to TRBD1. Germline V gives CDR1 SGHRS, CDR2 YFSETQ. This CDR3 spans 15 amino acids. V lost 4 bases and J lost 8; bases outside the gene matches: 9.

The chain has TRBV20-1 and TRBJ2-7, with 10 bases fitting TRBD2. CDR1 DFQATT and CDR2 SNEGSKA come from the germline V gene (reference sequence). CDR3 length equals 14 residues. V shed 1 base and J 4 bases; nucleotides not matched to a gene: 4. The CDR3 loop is CSARVASGSYEQYF. CDR3 DNA sequence: TGCAGTGCTAGAGTCGCTAGCGGGAGTTACGAGCAGTACTTC.

CDR3 DNA sequence: TGCAGTGCTAGGACGGGACAGAACACTGAAGCTTTCTTT. Its protein is CSARTGQNTEAFF. V is TRBV20-1 and J is TRBJ1-1; possible D gene TRBD1, 6 bases. Germline loops: CDR1 DFQATT, CDR2 SNEGSKA (reference sequence). V was pared by 3 bases and J by 1 base, with 9 bases between. The CDR3 has 13 residues.

The chain couples TRBV7-9 to TRBJ1-1; D is ambiguous. This CDR3 spans 15 amino acids. Germline CDR1 is SEHNR and CDR2 is FQNEAQ (reference sequence). Trimming left V 1 base short and J 1 base short, with 10 bases between. DNA for the CDR3: TGTGCCAGCAGCTTAGAAATCTCGTGGAACACTGAAGCTTTCTTT. Translated: CASSLEISWNTEAFF.

CDR3 region: CAWSVPEAVGGEAFF. The CDR3 nucleotides read TGTGCCTGGAGTGTACCGGAGGCTGTGGGTGGTGAAGCTTTCTTT. The chain is built from TRBV30 and TRBJ1-1, with D unresolved. The V end lost 0 bases, the J end lost 7 bases, and 18 bases lay between the germline ends. Germline CDR1 is GTSNPN and CDR2 is SVGIG (reference sequence). CDR3 length: 15 residues. Combining the CDR3 with reference TRBV30 and TRBJ1-1 gives the whole variable domain SQTIHQWPATLVQPVGSPLSLECTVEGTSNPNLYWYRQAAGRGLQLLFYSVGIGQISSEVPQNLSASRPQDRQFILSSKKLLLSDSGFYLCAWSVPEAVGGEAFFGQGTRLTVV.

V is TRBV11-2 and J is TRBJ2-7; the D gene is possibly TRBD1 (5 bases). From germline, CDR1 is SGHAT and CDR2 FQNNGV. There are 14 residues in the CDR3. V was pared by 4 bases and J by 2 bases, with 12 bases between. The CDR3 DNA reads TGTGCCAGCAGCTCAGACAGCGCTACCTACGAGCAGTACTTC. Its protein is CASSSDSATYEQYF.

The rearrangement joins TRBV5-4 to TRBJ2-6, with D maybe TRBD2 (7 bases). V was trimmed by 0 bases and J by 0 bases, leaving 13 bases between them. The CDR3 consists of 18 residues. Germline V gene lookup returns CDR1 SGHNT and CDR2 YYREEE (reference sequence). In DNA form, the CDR3 reads TGTGCCAGCAGCTTGGACGGGGGGCTAAGCTCTGGGGCCAACGTCCTGACTTTC. This codes for CASSLDGGLSSGANVLTF.

The chain links TRBV5-1 to TRBJ2-7; 8 bases agree with TRBD1. The CDR3 consists of 16 residues. V lost 2 bases, J lost 1 base, and 8 bases stayed unmatched. Per the germline V gene, CDR1 is SGHRS and CDR2 is YFSETQ. The CDR3, as DNA: TGCGCCAGCAGCTTCGGGTCACAGGGGGTTTCCTACGAGCAGTACTTC. It yields the protein CASSFGSQGVSYEQYF.

The rearrangement joins TRBV7-8 to TRBJ2-3; TRBD1 matches 8 bases. From germline, CDR1 is SGHVS and CDR2 FQNEAQ. The CDR3 loop spans 16 amino acids. The V segment lost 4 bases and the J segment 0 bases; nucleotides outside the gene matches: 6. In DNA, the CDR3 is TGTGCCAGCAGCTCATCGACAGGGGTCAGCACAGATACGCAGTATTTT. As protein: CASSSSTGVSTDTQYF.

The chain links TRBV15 to TRBJ1-5; TRBD1 is a possible D gene (5 bases). V was clipped by 4 bases and J by 6 bases, with 16 bases between them. Germline loops: CDR1 LNHNV, CDR2 YYDKDF (reference sequence). The CDR3 consists of 15 residues. This chain's CDR3 is CATSITGGGGQPQHF. CDR3 nucleotides: TGTGCCACCAGCATTACGGGGGGGGGAGGTCAGCCCCAGCATTTT.

This clonotype was counted a single time. The chain combines TRBV30 with TRBJ2-1, with 9 bases lining up with TRBD2. The CDR3 runs 14 residues. The germline V gene has CDR1 GTSNPN and CDR2 SVGIG (reference sequence). V trimming: 3 bases; J trimming: 6 bases; junction bases outside the gene matches: 6. The CDR3 spells CAWSGTSLGNEQFF. CDR3 DNA: TGTGCCTGGAGCGGGACTAGCCTCGGCAATGAGCAGTTCTTC.